This paragraph covers one TCR beta chain sequence. The antigen it recognizes is unknown. Base qualities are not provided; no much larger clone lies one nucleotide away. The study deep-sequenced TCR repertoires of sorted CD4+ and CD8+ blood T cells from severe aplastic anemia patients and healthy subjects. Ficoll-Paque density gradient centrifugation was used to isolate peripheral blood mononuclear cells. CD4+ and CD8+ T cells were sorted by FACS or magnetic beads before DNA extraction. This record belongs to a study of CD8+CD57+ T cells in acquired aplastic anemia listed by TCRdb under 2018. Background for the entire study: DNA extracted from sorted CD4+ and CD8+ cells had a mean of approximately 3.5 ug, with a range of roughly 0.19 to 27.4 ug. An average of around 9.8 million reads for CD4+ cells and 11 million or so reads for CD8+ cells was obtained from healthy donor samples. Findings and caveats that apply to the study as a whole: Patients and healthy controls showed no significant difference in CD8+ Simpson's diversity (P=0.060). Around 30 CD8+ CDR3 sequences were shared between patients and controls but appeared highly expressed in patients and within their immunodominant clones.

TCR beta VDJ combination and CDR3 sequence profiling used genomic DNA as the template. An Illumina HiSeq 2000 was used for TCR repertoire sequencing. Per the original workflow: Repertoires were assessed using TRBV/TRBJ rearrangement plots, CDR3 size and DJ length profiles, and Simpson's diversity index. The most abundant DNA sequence in the deep sequencing data was taken as the immunodominant clone. CDR3 amino acid sequences were screened for sharing across subjects and compared with published repertoires and the VDJdb database. Through fastp at Q25 and MiXCR, TCRdb rebuilt clones from the public reads, retaining in-frame beta chains. A single entry per CDR3 protein holds the most common genes and DNA from its merged rows. TCRdb, not the authors, supplied the V and J calls. The sample table lists fewer than 250,000 distinct CDR3 sequences, about 53% of them with a count of one. Of the sample, 15% to 20% falls within the top ten clones.

The CDR3 spans 17 residues, from the cysteine through the phenylalanine. The retained sequence is limited to the CDR3, 51 bases, with the frame set at the first base. Germline trimming: 3 bases from V, 1 base from J; junction bases outside gene matches: 6. CDR1 and CDR2, per the germline V gene (reference sequence), are LNHDA and SQIVND. The chain joins TRBV19 to TRBJ1-5; TRBD1 aligns with 10 central bases. This clonotype originated in a human donor in good health, serving as a control. The sequenced sample was sorted CD4+, CD8+, or CD8+CD57+ T cells (not recorded which) from PBMCs. The CDR3 sequence is CASSIGRTGGSNQPQHF. The DNA is as follows: TGTGCCAGTAGTATCGGACGGACAGGGGGAAGCAATCAGCCCCAGCATTTT.